Included here is one TCR beta chain sequence, with context. Which antigen it targets is not known. Base qualities are not provided; no much larger clone lies one nucleotide away. Receptor libraries were prepared by the immunoSEQ multiplex PCR assay. Some 1.1 x 10^5 TCR templates per sample were assayed by the deep sequencing platform. Genomic DNA extracted from sorted T cells was the material used for TCRbeta CDR3 sequencing. The study's processing was this. The R programming language was used for clonal analysis of the TCRbeta CDR3 data. Alloreactive CD4+ and CD8+ clones were defined by comparing unstimulated samples with post-reaction CFSE-low samples. Alloreactive CD4+ clones were assigned to regulatory or non-regulatory origin by matching sequences to sorted unstimulated Treg and non-Treg repertoires. TCRdb retrieved this table from immuneACCESS and kept in-frame rearrangements only. Not all clones are present; in checked studies, unresolved V genes account for under half, and no reason is known for the remainder. The V and J calls and clone size come from that table; D and trimming were worked out from the DNA. This sample is represented by around 100,000 clones; roughly 93% of them were singletons. The top ten hold roughly 0.59% of the sample.

This sample is part of a study of siplizumab effects on memory and regulatory T cells (dated by TCRdb to about 2019). Broadly, across the study: The study looked at the effect of siplizumab, an anti-CD2 antibody, on alloreactive T-cell subsets in allogeneic mixed lymphocyte reactions made from human PBMCs. Study-level results and caveats: Of the alloreactive CD4+ clones that could be mapped, the Treg-derived share averaged approximately 67% with siplizumab compared with 25% to 30% in control reactions. Unstimulated naive T cells appeared to be more diverse than memory T cells, and naive cells seemed to make a substantial contribution to the alloresponse. No functional confirmation was obtained for the suppressive function of proliferating Tregs from siplizumab cultures. Because sequences at frequencies below about 10^-5 were poorly captured, only a minor fraction of alloreactive clones could be mapped back to unstimulated subsets. The cumulative frequency of alloreactive sequences traceable to unstimulated CD4+ memory T cells was significantly reduced by siplizumab. For roughly 80-95% of proliferating CD4+ or CD8+ clones, no naive or memory phenotype could be assigned.

Sorted unstimulated T cells and proliferating T cells recovered from mixed lymphocyte reactions were subjected to TCRbeta CDR3 sequencing. Fresh whole blood from around 11 HLA-typed healthy donors was used to isolate PBMCs. To map where alloreactive clones came from, CD4+ regulatory T cells in the unstimulated state were FACS-sorted. CDR1 SGHRS and CDR2 YFSETQ were looked up in the germline V gene. The V and J ends are trimmed by 4 bases and 5 bases, leaving 12 bases between them. Inclusive of the bounding cysteine and phenylalanine, the CDR3 is 14 residues long. CDR3 DNA only is kept here, 42 bases in frame from base 1.

This TCR came from a human donor in good health. Sequencing was carried out using Tregs sorted from blood. The V and J segments used are TRBV5-1 and TRBJ1-4; tentative D gene TRBD1, with 5 bases matching. The base sequence is TGCGCCAGCAGCCCGGGGGGGAACAATGAAAAACTGTTTTTT. It is translated as CASSPGGNNEKLFF.